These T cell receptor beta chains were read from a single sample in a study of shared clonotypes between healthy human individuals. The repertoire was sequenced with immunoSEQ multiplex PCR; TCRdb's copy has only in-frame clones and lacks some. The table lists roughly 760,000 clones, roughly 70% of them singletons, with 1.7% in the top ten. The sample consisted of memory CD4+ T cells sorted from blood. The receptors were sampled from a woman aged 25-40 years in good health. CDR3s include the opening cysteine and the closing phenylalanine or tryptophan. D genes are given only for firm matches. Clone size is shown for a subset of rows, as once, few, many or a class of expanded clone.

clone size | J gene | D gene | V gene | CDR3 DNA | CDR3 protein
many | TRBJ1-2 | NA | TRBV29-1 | TGCAGCGCGCGGGGCAATGACTATGGCTACACCTTC | CSARGNDYGYTF
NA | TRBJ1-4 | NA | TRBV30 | TGTGCCTGGAGTGTGGGGATCCAAAAACTGTTTTTT | CAWSVGIQKLFF
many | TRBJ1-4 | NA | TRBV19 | TGTGCCAGTAGAGATACAGGAGGAGTGCGCGAAAAACTGTTTTTT | CASRDTGGVREKLFF
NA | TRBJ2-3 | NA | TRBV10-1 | TGCGCCAGCAGTGAGTTTGGAGATACGCAGTATTTT | CASSEFGDTQYF
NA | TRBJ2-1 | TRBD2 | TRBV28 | TGTGCCAGCCGAGGGAGCGGGAGGGCAAATGAGCAGTTCTTC | CASRGSGRANEQFF
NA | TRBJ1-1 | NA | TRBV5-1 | TGCGCCAGCAGCTTGGAGGCGGGGGCGAACACTGAAGCTTTCTTT | CASSLEAGANTEAFF
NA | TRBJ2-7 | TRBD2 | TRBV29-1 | TGCAGCGTTACCCCCGGGACTAGCGGATACGAGCAGTACTTC | CSVTPGTSGYEQYF
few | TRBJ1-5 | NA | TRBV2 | TGTGCCAGCAGCGCAAACACAGGAGATCAGCCCCAGCATTTT | CASSANTGDQPQHF
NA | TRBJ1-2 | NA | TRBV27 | TGTGCCAGCAGTTCGGGTGGGCAGAACTATGGCTACACCTTC | CASSSGGQNYGYTF
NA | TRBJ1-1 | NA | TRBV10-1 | TGCGCCAGCAGTGAGTCCCTGAACACTGAAGCTTTCTTT | CASSESLNTEAFF
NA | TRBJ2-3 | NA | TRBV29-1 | TGCAGCGTTGGGGGGACAGATACGCAGTATTTT | CSVGGTDTQYF
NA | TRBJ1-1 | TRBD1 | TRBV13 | TGTGCCAGCAGCACAACGACAGGGGGCCCCTTCGCTGAAGCTTTCTTT | CASSTTTGGPFAEAFF
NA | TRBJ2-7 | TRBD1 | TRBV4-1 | TGCGCCAGCAGCCCCCGGGCAGGGGGCGAGCAGTACTTC | CASSPRAGGEQYF
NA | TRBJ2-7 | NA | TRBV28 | TGTGCCAGCAGCCCCCCCAGACCGAAAACGACCTACGAGCAGTACTTC | CASSPPRPKTTYEQYF
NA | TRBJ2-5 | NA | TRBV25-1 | TGTGCCAGCAACGTTGGCGAGACCCAGTACTTC | CASNVGETQYF
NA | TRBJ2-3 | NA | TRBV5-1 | TGCGCCAGCAGCCGGGGGAGCGGATATACAGATACGCAGTATTTT | CASSRGSGYTDTQYF
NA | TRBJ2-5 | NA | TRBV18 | TGTGCCAGCGGCGGGAAGGGTAGCGGAGAGACCCAGTACTTC | CASGGKGSGETQYF
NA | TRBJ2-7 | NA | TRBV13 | TGTGCCAGCAGCTTAGTGGCCAGGGCCTACGAGCAGTACTTC | CASSLVARAYEQYF
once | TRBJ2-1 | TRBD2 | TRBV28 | TGTGCCACCCGGACTAGCGGCTACAATGAGCAGTTCTTC | CATRTSGYNEQFF
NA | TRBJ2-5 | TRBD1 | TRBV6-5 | TGTGCCAGCAGAGTTCCGGGACAGGGGAAAGAGACCCAGTACTTC | CASRVPGQGKETQYF
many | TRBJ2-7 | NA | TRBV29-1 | TGCAGCGTTTCCACCGGGACGGCTCCCTACGAGCAGTACTTC | CSVSTGTAPYEQYF
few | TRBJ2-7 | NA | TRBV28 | TGTGCCAGCAGGGGGAACCGGTACGAGCAGTACTTC | CASRGNRYEQYF
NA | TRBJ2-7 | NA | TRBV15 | TGTGCCACCAGCAGGGGCAGTACCTACGAGCAGTACTTC | CATSRGSTYEQYF
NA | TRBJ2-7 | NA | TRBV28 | TGTGCCAGCAGCTCAGAGCGCCGAGGGGAACCCTACGAGCAGTACTTC | CASSSERRGEPYEQYF
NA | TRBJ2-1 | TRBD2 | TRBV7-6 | TGTGCCAGCAGCCGGACTAGCTCCTTTTACAATGAGCAGTTCTTC | CASSRTSSFYNEQFF
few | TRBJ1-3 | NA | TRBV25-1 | TGTGCCAGCAGTGGTATGGGCTCTGGAAACACCATATATTTT | CASSGMGSGNTIYF
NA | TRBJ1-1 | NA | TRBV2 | TGTGCCAGCAGTGAAATGGGTCAGGGAGACACTGAAGCTTTCTTT | CASSEMGQGDTEAFF
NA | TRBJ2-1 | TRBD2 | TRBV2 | TGTGCCAGCAGCCAACTAGCGGGAGTGAATGAGCAGTTCTTC | CASSQLAGVNEQFF
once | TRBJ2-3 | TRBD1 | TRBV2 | TGTGCCAGCAGACCTGGGACAGCCACAGATACGCAGTATTTT | CASRPGTATDTQYF
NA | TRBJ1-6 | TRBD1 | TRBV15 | TGTGCCACCAGCAGACCCAGACAGGGCTCCTATAATTCACCCCTCCACTTT | CATSRPRQGSYNSPLHF
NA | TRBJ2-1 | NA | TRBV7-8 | TGTGCCAGCAGAACAACTGGAGGGGCCAATGAGCAGTTCTTC | CASRTTGGANEQFF
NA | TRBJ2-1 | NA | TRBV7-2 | TGTGCCAGCAGCTTAGGGGTAAGCGCCTGGAGCTCCTACAATGAGCAGTTCTTC | CASSLGVSAWSSYNEQFF
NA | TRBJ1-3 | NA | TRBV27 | TGTGCCAGCAGCCCCAATTGGGCAGGGTCTGGAAACACCATATATTTT | CASSPNWAGSGNTIYF
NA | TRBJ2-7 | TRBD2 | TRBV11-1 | TGTGCCAGCAGGTCGGGGGGTGAGCAGTACTTC | CASRSGGEQYF
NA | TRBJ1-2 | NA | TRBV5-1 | TGCGCCAGCAGCTTGGGGGCAGGGGAAGGCTACACCTTC | CASSLGAGEGYTF
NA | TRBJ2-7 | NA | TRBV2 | TGTGCCAGCAAGAGGGATACAGGGACAAACTACGAGCAGTACTTC | CASKRDTGTNYEQYF
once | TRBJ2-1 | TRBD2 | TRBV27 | TGTGCCAGCAGTTTAGGACTAGCAACAGGCGATGAGCAGTTCTTC | CASSLGLATGDEQFF
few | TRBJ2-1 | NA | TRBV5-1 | TGCGCCAGCAGCTTGGGGGACCGTGATTACAATGAGCAGTTCTTC | CASSLGDRDYNEQFF